Following are 24 T cell receptor beta chains from one sample sequenced in a study of regulatory T cells in long-lasting Graves disease listed by TCRdb under 2021. The library was built by means of multiplex PCR. The sequencer was an Illumina HiSeq 4000. TCR beta libraries were built with iRepertoire HTBI primers and Arm-PCR amplification of CDR3 regions. The public reads were run again by TCRdb, first through fastp at Q25 and then through MiXCR, and only productive beta chains were kept. One record per CDR3 amino acid sequence lists the most common genes and DNA. The sample table contains roughly 500,000 distinct CDR3 sequences; only one count was recorded for approximately 13% of them. The ten largest make up about 9.1% of the sample. This specimen's time point label, interpreted: newly diagnosed GD, antithyroid drugs for less than 3 months. For both TCR sequencing and RNA sequencing, RNA was extracted from PBMCs using TRIzol.

The data were also submitted as part of a second study, on T cells in Graves' hyperthyroidism and ophthalmopathy.

The sequences come from peripheral blood mononuclear cells (PBMCs), collected at new diagnosis, from a patient treated with antithyroid drugs. These TCRs come from a man younger than 40 with Graves disease. Donor details come from another sample of the same person, matched by shared clones.

This clonotype showed up just a few times. A much larger clone lies a single base off, so this may be a read error. The chain employs TRBV3-1 and TRBJ2-3, with D perhaps matching TRBD2 (5 bases). V was cut by 2 bases and J by 1 base, with 7 bases left in between. The CDR3 totals 14 residues. Per germline, CDR1 LGHDT and CDR2 YNNKEL (reference sequence). The CDR3 is CASSQTRGTDTQYF. In nucleotides, the CDR3 is TGTGCCAGCAGCCAAACTAGGGGCACAGATACGCAGTATTTT.

The chain uses TRBV29-1 and TRBJ2-2; maybe TRBD1 (5 bases). The germline gives CDR1 SQVTM, CDR2 ANQGSEA. The CDR3 totals 15 residues. Deletions cut 5 bases from V and 6 bases from J, with 19 bases between. This CDR3 is CSVTYPMTDPGELFF. CDR3 DNA sequence: TGCAGCGTTACCTATCCAATGACAGACCCCGGGGAGCTGTTTTTT.

About this clonotype: The junction does not match germline at one end; this may be a read error. The V gene is TRBV7-7, the J gene TRBJ2-5; a weak D match, TRBD1 (5 bases). Per germline, CDR1 SSHAT and CDR2 FNYEAQ (reference sequence). CDR3 length: 14 residues. The CDR3 here is CASSFRGVDKTQYF. The CDR3 DNA is TGTGCTAGCAGCTTTAGGGGCGTAGACAAGACCCAGTACTTC.

The chain employs TRBV5-6 and TRBJ1-2, with 7 bases fitting TRBD1. The CDR3 is 15 amino acids. CDR1 is SGHDT, CDR2 YYEEEE, per germline. The V gene end was trimmed by 5 bases and the J gene end by 4 bases; junction bases not matched to a gene: 11. CDR3 amino acids: CASRPEQGSGYGYTF. The DNA for the CDR3 is TGTGCCAGCAGACCCGAACAGGGGAGTGGCTATGGCTACACCTTC.

This clonotype was counted ten times or more. The V and J genes are TRBV29-1 and TRBJ2-1; TRBD1 matches 11 bases. V shed 7 bases and J 6 bases; nucleotides not matched to a gene: 5. This CDR3 region has 13 residues. CDR1 SQVTM and CDR2 ANQGSEA come from the germline V gene. CDR3 amino acids: CSGGTGGSNEQFF. The CDR3, as DNA: TGCAGCGGGGGGACAGGGGGAAGCAATGAGCAGTTCTTC.

This chain joins TRBV2 and TRBJ2-3, with TRBD2 as a possible D gene (5 bases). Germline lookup yields CDR1 SNHLY and CDR2 FYNNEI. Trimming cost V 7 bases and J 0 bases, with 14 bases left between them. The CDR3 is 15 amino acids. The CDR3 sequence is CASTQGWTSTDTQYF. The CDR3 DNA is TGTGCCAGCACCCAAGGGTGGACTAGCACAGATACGCAGTATTTT. The entire variable domain, with the rest obtained from reference TRBV2 and TRBJ2-3, is as follows: EPEVTQTPSHQVTQMGQEVILRCVPISNHLYFYWYRQILGQKVEFLVSFYNNEISEKSEIFDDQFSVERPDGSNFTLKIRSTKLEDSAMYFCASTQGWTSTDTQYFGPGTRLTVL.

This clonotype was found many times. The gene calls are TRBV20-1 and TRBJ2-5; D not resolved. Deletions cut 5 bases from V and 2 bases from J, with 9 bases between. The CDR3 is 12 amino acids. The V gene's germline CDR1 is DFQATT and CDR2 SNEGSKA (reference sequence). CDR3 amino acids: CSAQQQQETQYF. For the CDR3, the DNA is TGCAGTGCTCAACAGCAGCAAGAGACCCAGTACTTC.

In its sample, this clonotype was seen a few times. V and J are TRBV16 and TRBJ1-1, with no clear D. V was trimmed by 1 base and J by 1 base, leaving 10 bases between them. Germline V gene data show CDR1 as KGHSY and CDR2 as FQNENV. This CDR3 region has 15 residues. The CDR3 spells CASSQFGAQNTEAFF. The CDR3 nucleotides read TGTGCCAGCAGCCAATTCGGAGCACAGAACACTGAAGCTTTCTTT. The entire variable domain, with the rest obtained from reference TRBV16 and TRBJ1-1, is as follows: GEEVAQTPKHLVRGEGQKAKLYCAPIKGHSYVFWYQQVLKNEFKFLISFQNENVFDETGMPKERFSAKCLPNSPCSLEIQATKLEDSAVYFCASSQFGAQNTEAFFGQGTRLTVV.

This clonotype was counted ten times or more. J is TRBJ1-1 and V is TRBV15; 7 bases agree with TRBD1. V trimming: 5 bases; J trimming: 9 bases; junction bases outside the gene matches: 15. The CDR3 covers 15 residues. CDR1 and CDR2 from the germline V gene are LNHNV and YYDKDF (reference sequence). The CDR3 region is CATSAQTIGGRKAFF. The DNA of the CDR3 is TGTGCCACCAGCGCTCAAACGATAGGGGGCCGCAAAGCTTTCTTT.

This clonotype was found many times. The chain has TRBV5-5 and TRBJ2-3, with TRBD2 matching 11 bases. The CDR3 is 17 residues long. Unmatched junction bases numbered 13, after V lost 5 bases and J lost 5 bases. The V gene's germline CDR1 is SGHKS and CDR2 YYEKEE (reference sequence). The CDR3 is CASRRLAGYYEVDTQYF. DNA of the CDR3: TGTGCCAGCAGGAGACTAGCGGGATATTACGAGGTAGATACGCAGTATTTT.

This clonotype was found a few times. V is TRBV6-5 and J is TRBJ1-1; no firm D call. The V gene lost 2 bases and the J gene lost 4 bases, with 8 bases spanning the gap. Per germline, CDR1 MNHEY and CDR2 SVGAGI. The CDR3 is 13 residues long. As DNA, the CDR3 is TGTGCCAGCAGTTACCGGGCAGTCACTGAAGCTTTCTTT. Encoded protein: CASSYRAVTEAFF.

V and J are TRBV9 and TRBJ2-1; 10 bases line up with TRBD2. The CDR3 extends over 16 amino acids. Germline trimming cut 3 bases from V and 2 bases from J; bases unmatched to any gene: 5. Germline lookup yields CDR1 SGDLS and CDR2 YYNGEE. DNA of the CDR3: TGTGCCAGCAGCGAGCTAGCGGGAGATACCTACAATGAGCAGTTCTTC. This translates into CASSELAGDTYNEQFF.

This clonotype has ten or more counts. The CDR3 spells CASSFGLAGGPYNEQFF. In DNA form, the CDR3 reads TGTGCCAGCAGCTTTGGATTAGCGGGAGGGCCTTACAATGAGCAGTTCTTC. This chain connects TRBV11-2 to TRBJ2-1; TRBD2 matches 11 bases. The V and J ends lost 3 bases and 4 bases, in that order; junction bases with no gene match: 8. CDR3 length equals 17 residues. Germline loops: CDR1 SGHAT, CDR2 FQNNGV. Using reference TRBV11-2 and TRBJ2-1 for the parts outside the CDR3, the full variable domain is EAGVAQSPRYKIIEKRQSVAFWCNPISGHATLYWYQQILGQGPKLLIQFQNNGVVDDSQLPKDRFSAERLKGVDSTLKIQPAKLEDSAVYLCASSFGLAGGPYNEQFFGPGTRLTVL.

This clonotype was seen at least ten times. The V and J genes are TRBV19 and TRBJ1-5, with 11 bases lining up with TRBD1. V dropped 4 bases and J dropped 4; count of bases not matched to a gene: 3. The CDR3 is 15 residues long. Germline V gives CDR1 LNHDA, CDR2 SQIVND (reference sequence). The CDR3 sequence is CASSRGQGGNQPQHF. DNA of the CDR3: TGTGCCAGTAGTAGGGGACAGGGGGGAAATCAGCCCCAGCATTTT.

This clonotype showed up many times. V is TRBV20-1 and J is TRBJ2-5; 10 bases map to TRBD2. The CDR3 contains 15 residues. The germline gives CDR1 DFQATT, CDR2 SNEGSKA (reference sequence). After removal of 3 bases from V and 4 bases from J, the junction contained 8 bases not matched to a gene. The CDR3 sequence is CSARIAGGSGETQYF. The CDR3 coding sequence is TGCAGTGCTAGGATAGCGGGAGGATCGGGAGAGACCCAGTACTTC.

The chain uses TRBV13 and TRBJ1-3; D remains ambiguous. The CDR3 covers 12 residues. Trimming left V 7 bases short and J 2 bases short, with 6 bases between. From germline, CDR1 is PRHDT and CDR2 FYEKMQ (reference sequence). The CDR3 DNA follows: TGTGCCAGCAACCACGCTGGAAACACCATATATTTT. It yields the protein CASNHAGNTIYF.

This clonotype was seen repeatedly, ten times or more. CDR3 sequence: CASSIDRGHEQYF. In DNA, the CDR3 is TGTGCCAGCAGTATAGACAGGGGACACGAGCAGTACTTC. The chain links TRBV27 to TRBJ2-7; 8 bases agree with TRBD1. V lost 5 bases, J lost 5 bases, and 5 bases stayed unmatched. This CDR3 has 13 residues. Germline values: CDR1 MNHEY, CDR2 SMNVEV (reference sequence).

The V gene is TRBV6-1, the J gene TRBJ1-5; possible D gene TRBD1, 5 bases. Germline-derived CDR1 and CDR2 are MNHNS and SASEGT. V dropped 7 bases and J dropped 6 bases, with 25 bases sitting between them. This CDR3 is built from 17 residues. As DNA, the CDR3 is TGTGCCAGCACCCCGGGGGGGGGGGATTATAGGGTTCAGCCCCAGCATTTT. Residues: CASTPGGGDYRVQPQHF.

The chain uses TRBV27 and TRBJ2-1, with D unresolved. Trimming took off 2 bases at V and 9 bases at J, with 14 bases between the two ends. Germline V gene data show CDR1 as MNHEY and CDR2 as SMNVEV (reference sequence). The CDR3 loop spans 14 amino acids. Written as DNA, the CDR3 is TGTGCCAGCAGTTTACATCTCACCGTCGGTGAGCAGTTCTTC. Translation gives CASSLHLTVGEQFF.

This clonotype was detected ten times or more. The gene calls are TRBV18 and TRBJ2-7; possible D gene TRBD2, 5 bases. V lost 2 bases, J lost 2 bases, and 7 bases lay in between. This CDR3 has 13 residues. CDR1 is KGHSH, CDR2 LQKENI, per germline. The CDR3 sequence: CASSPMGAYEQYF. CDR3 in DNA: TGTGCCAGCTCACCAATGGGAGCCTACGAGCAGTACTTC.

Remarks on this clonotype: One base separates it from a far larger clone, so it is likely a read error. The chain couples TRBV10-3 to TRBJ2-1; possible D gene TRBD1, 5 bases. V was shortened by 3 bases and J by 10 bases, with 16 bases between the two germline ends. The CDR3 has 14 amino acids. Per germline, CDR1 ENHRY and CDR2 SYGVKD. CDR3 sequence reads: CAISEGRAEDEQFF. The CDR3 region has the DNA TGTGCCATCAGTGAAGGCAGGGCTGAAGACGAGCAGTTCTTC.

This clonotype was counted ten times or more. The V gene is TRBV5-1, the J gene TRBJ2-4, with 8 bases fitting TRBD1. J lost 1 base, V lost 0 bases, and 3 bases had no gene match. Germline-derived CDR1 and CDR2 are SGHRS and YFSETQ. The CDR3 sequence is 16 residues long. CDR3 nucleotide sequence: TGCGCCAGCAGCTTGGGACAGGGGATGGCCAAAAACATTCAGTACTTC. Residues: CASSLGQGMAKNIQYF.

The sample holds many counts of this clonotype. V and J are TRBV6-1 and TRBJ1-1, with D possibly matching TRBD1 (6 bases). Germline V lookup: CDR1 MNHNS, CDR2 SASEGT. The CDR3 spans 13 residues. Deletions cut 7 bases from V and 4 bases from J, with 13 bases between. CDR3: CASKDRGGTEAFF. Written as DNA, the CDR3 is TGTGCCAGCAAGGATCGAGGGGGCACTGAAGCTTTCTTT.

This clonotype has a count of ten or more. V is TRBV10-3 and J is TRBJ1-1; D is unclear. CDR3 length: 12 amino acids. V was trimmed by 6 bases and J by 1 base, leaving 6 bases between them. Germline V lookup: CDR1 ENHRY, CDR2 SYGVKD. The CDR3 here is CAISARNTEAFF. Here the CDR3 DNA reads TGTGCCATCAGCGCAAGGAACACTGAAGCTTTCTTT.